This paragraph covers one TCR beta chain sequence. Its matching antigen is unknown. PCR involved 60 Vbeta and 13 Jbeta primers. Repertoires were generated with immunoSEQ multiplex PCR, while TCRdb's copy carries only in-frame clones and drops some. The table has hundreds of thousands of clones, approximately 90% seen once; the top ten hold roughly 2%. Trimming removed 1 base from V and 2 bases from J, with 11 bases in between. The CDR3 is 15 amino acids. In germline, CDR1 is SEHNR, CDR2 FQNEAQ (reference sequence). These data belong to a study of cytomegalovirus exposure and HLA in healthy donors. Study in general: Prior work identified 95 million to 120 million unique TCR beta sequences in some 180 million T cells.

General study results and limits: Later, an analysis showed that TCR beta chains associated with HLA were more clonally expanded than others that were equally common. Analyses of presence and absence presupposed an approximately uniform sequencing depth across donors.

This clonotype originated in a woman between 18 and 30 years old in good health and CMV-seronegative. Sequenced sample: PBMCs. The chain links TRBV7-9 to TRBJ1-2; D gene unclear. CDR3 DNA sequence: TGTGCCAGCAGCTTAGTGGGAGGGCTAAACTATGGCTACACCTTC. This sequence encodes CASSLVGGLNYGYTF.